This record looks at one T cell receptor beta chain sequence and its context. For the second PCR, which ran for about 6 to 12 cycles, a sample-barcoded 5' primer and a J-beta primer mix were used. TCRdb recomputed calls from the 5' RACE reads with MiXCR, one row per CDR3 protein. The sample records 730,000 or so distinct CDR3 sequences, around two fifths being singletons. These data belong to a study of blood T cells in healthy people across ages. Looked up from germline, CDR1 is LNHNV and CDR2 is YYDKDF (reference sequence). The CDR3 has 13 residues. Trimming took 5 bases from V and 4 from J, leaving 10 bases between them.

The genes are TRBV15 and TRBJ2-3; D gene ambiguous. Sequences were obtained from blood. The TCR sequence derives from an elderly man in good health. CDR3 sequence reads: CATSVIVADTQYF. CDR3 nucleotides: TGTGCCACCAGCGTCATAGTGGCAGATACGCAGTATTTT.